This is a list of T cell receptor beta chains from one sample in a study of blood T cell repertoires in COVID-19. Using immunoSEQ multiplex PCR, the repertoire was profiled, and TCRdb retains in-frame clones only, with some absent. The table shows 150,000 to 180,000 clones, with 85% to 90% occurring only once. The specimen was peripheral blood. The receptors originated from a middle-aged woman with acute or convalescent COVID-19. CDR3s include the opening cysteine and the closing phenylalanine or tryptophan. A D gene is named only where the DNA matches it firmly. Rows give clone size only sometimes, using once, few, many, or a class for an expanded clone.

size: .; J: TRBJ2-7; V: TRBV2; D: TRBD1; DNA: TGTGCCAGCAGCGACAGGGTGTTCCGGAACGAGCAGTACTTC; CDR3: CASSDRVFRNEQYF
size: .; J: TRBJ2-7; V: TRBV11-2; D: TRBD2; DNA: TGTGCCAGCAGCACACGAACTAGCGGGAGTGCGGGTGAGCAGTACTTC; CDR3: CASSTRTSGSAGEQYF
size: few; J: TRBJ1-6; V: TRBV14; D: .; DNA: TGTGCCAGCAGCCAACAAAATTCCGCGGGCTCACCCCTCCACTTT; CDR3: CASSQQNSAGSPLHF
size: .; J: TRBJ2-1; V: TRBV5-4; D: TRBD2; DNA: TGTGCCAGCAGCCTACCCATAGCGGGAGGAAGCTCCTACAATGAGCAGTTCTTC; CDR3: CASSLPIAGGSSYNEQFF
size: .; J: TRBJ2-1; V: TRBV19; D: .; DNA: TGTGCCAGTGCGGTAGGGGGGGTTTGGGGTGAGCAGTTCTTC; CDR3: CASAVGGVWGEQFF
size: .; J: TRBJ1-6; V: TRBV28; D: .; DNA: TGTGCCAGCAGCTATACAGGGACCCCCGATCTGGGGAATTTGGCCCTCCACTTT; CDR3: CASSYTGTPDLGNLALHF
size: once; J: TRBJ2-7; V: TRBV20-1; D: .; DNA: TGCAGTGCGCCAGGGAGGACCTGGCAGTACTTC; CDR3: CSAPGRTWQYF
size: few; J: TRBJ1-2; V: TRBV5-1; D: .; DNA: TGCGCCAGCAGCTTGGAAACACAGGGAGCAGGCTACACCTTC; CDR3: CASSLETQGAGYTF
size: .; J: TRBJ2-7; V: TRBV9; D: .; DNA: TGTGCCAGCAGCGTAGGGGAGACCTACGAGCAGTACTTC; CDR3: CASSVGETYEQYF
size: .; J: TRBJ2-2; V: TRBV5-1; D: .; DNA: TGCGCCAGCAGCTTGAGGCAGGGTCCCACCGGGGAGCTGTTTTTT; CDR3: CASSLRQGPTGELFF
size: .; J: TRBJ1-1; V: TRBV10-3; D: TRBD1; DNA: TGTGCCATCAGTGACCCCGGGACAGGAAACACTGAAGCTTTCTTT; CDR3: CAISDPGTGNTEAFF
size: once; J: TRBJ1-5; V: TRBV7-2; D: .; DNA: TGTGCCAGCAGCTTTTCTCGTAGCAATCAGCCCCAGCATTTT; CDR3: CASSFSRSNQPQHF
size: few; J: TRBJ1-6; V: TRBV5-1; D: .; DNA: TGCGCCACCAAACTCACACAGATTTCACCCCTCCACTTT; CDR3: CATKLTQISPLHF
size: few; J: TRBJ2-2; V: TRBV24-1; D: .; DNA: TGTGCCACCAGTGCCCTAACCACCGGGGAGCTGTTTTTT; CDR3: CATSALTTGELFF
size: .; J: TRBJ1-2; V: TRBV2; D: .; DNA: TGTGCCAGCAGTCCAGGGCGTCCCTATGGCTACACCTTC; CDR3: CASSPGRPYGYTF
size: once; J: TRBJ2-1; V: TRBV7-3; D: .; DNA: TGTGCCAGCAGCTTAATGGTGGGACTCTCCTACAATGAGCAGTTCTTC; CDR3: CASSLMVGLSYNEQFF
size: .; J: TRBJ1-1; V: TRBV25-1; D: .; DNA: TGTGCCAGCACCAAAAGTCAGGGGATGAACACTGAAGCTTTCTTT; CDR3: CASTKSQGMNTEAFF
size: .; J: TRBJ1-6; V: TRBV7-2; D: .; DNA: TGTGCCAGCAGCTTACAGGGGATCTATAATTCACCCCTCCACTTT; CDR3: CASSLQGIYNSPLHF
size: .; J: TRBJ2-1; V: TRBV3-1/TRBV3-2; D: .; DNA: TGTGCCAGCAGCCAAGACCGGACTAAGGAGTTCTTC; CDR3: CASSQDRTKEFF
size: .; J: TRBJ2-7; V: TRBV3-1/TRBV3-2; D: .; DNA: TGTGCCAGCAGCCAAGATGTGGCCCCGTACTACGAGCAGTACTTC; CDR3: CASSQDVAPYYEQYF
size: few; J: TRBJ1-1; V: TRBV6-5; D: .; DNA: TGTGCCAGCAGCCTAATAGGAGGGACTGAAGCTTTCTTT; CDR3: CASSLIGGTEAFF
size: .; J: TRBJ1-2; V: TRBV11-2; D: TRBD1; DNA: TGTGCCAGCAGCTTAGGACAGGGTTCTGTCTATGGCTACACCTTC; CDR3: CASSLGQGSVYGYTF
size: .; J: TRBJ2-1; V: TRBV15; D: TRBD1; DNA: TGTGCCACCAGCGAACCTGGGACAGGGGGCAATGAGCAGTTCTTC; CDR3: CATSEPGTGGNEQFF
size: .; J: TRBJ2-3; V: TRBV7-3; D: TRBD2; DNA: TGTGCCAGCAGCTTAGCGGGGGGCACCGTTGATACGCAGTATTTT; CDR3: CASSLAGGTVDTQYF
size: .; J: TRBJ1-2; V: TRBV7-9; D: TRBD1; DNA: TGTGCCAGCAGCTACCGACAGGGATCGTATGGCTACACCTTC; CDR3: CASSYRQGSYGYTF
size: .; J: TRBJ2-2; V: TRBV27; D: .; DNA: TGTGCCAGCAGTTTATCGCGCGGGGTCGCGAACACCGGGGAGCTGTTTTTT; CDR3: CASSLSRGVANTGELFF
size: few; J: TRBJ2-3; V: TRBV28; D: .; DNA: TGTGCCAGCAGCCCTCCCCCCCAGAGGGATACGCAGTATTTT; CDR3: CASSPPPQRDTQYF
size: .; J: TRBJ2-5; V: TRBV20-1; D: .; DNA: TGCAGTGCGGAGCTAAAGGAGACCCAGTACTTC; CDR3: CSAELKETQYF
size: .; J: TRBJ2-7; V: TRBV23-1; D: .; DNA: TGCGCCAGCAGCCCTGCTTCCAGAAGAGTGCAGGGGAGAGGCGAGCAGTACTTC; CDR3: CASSPASRRVQGRGEQYF
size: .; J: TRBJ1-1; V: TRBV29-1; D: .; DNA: TGCAGCGTCCAAGACAGAGAAGCTTTCTTT; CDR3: CSVQDREAFF
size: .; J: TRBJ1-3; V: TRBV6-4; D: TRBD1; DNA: TGTGCCAGCAGTGTTGACAGGGGATCCGGCACCATATATTTT; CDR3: CASSVDRGSGTIYF
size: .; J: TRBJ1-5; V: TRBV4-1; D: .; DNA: TGCGCCAGCAGCCAAGTGTGGGCAAGGCGAGATCAGCCCCAGCATTTT; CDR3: CASSQVWARRDQPQHF
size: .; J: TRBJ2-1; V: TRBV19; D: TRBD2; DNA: TGTGCCAGTAGTATGGGGACTAGGGTCTATGAGCAGTTCTTC; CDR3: CASSMGTRVYEQFF
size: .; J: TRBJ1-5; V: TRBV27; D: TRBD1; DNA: TGTGCCAGCAGAAGACAGGGTCCGGGTATAGGTAGCAATCAGCCCCAGCATTTT; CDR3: CASRRQGPGIGSNQPQHF
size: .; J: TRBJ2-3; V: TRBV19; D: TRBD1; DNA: TGTGCCAGTAGTATAGATCGGGACAGAAGAAGCACAGATACGCAGTATTTT; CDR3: CASSIDRDRRSTDTQYF
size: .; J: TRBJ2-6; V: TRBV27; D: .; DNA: TGTGCCAGCAGTTTTCACTTACTCCCCGGGGCCAACGTCCTGACTTTC; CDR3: CASSFHLLPGANVLTF
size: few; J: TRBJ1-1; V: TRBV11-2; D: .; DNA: TGTGCCAGCAGCTTCCAGAACACTGAAGCTTTCTTT; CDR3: CASSFQNTEAFF
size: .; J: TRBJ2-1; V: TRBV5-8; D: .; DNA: TGTGCCAGCAGCTTCGGGACCTACAATGAGCAGTTCTTC; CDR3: CASSFGTYNEQFF
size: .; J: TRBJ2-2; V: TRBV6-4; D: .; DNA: TGTGCCAGCAGTGGGACAGAAGGCAGGACCGGGGAGCTGTTTTTT; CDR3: CASSGTEGRTGELFF
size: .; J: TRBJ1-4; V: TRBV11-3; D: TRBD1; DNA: TGTGCCAGCAGGGACAGGGGGAATGAAAAACTGTTTTTT; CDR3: CASRDRGNEKLFF
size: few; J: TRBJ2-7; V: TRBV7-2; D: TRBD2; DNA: TGTGCCAGCAGCTTAGTCCGCGGGAGTAACTCCTACGAGCAGTACTTC; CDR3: CASSLVRGSNSYEQYF
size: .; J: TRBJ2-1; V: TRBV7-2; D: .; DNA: TGTGCCAGCAGCTTAGGGGCCGGACTCCCGGAGCATGAGCAGTTCTTC; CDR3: CASSLGAGLPEHEQFF
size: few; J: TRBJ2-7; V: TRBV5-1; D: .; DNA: TGCGCCAGCAGCTTGGACAGGGACTACGAGCAGTACTTC; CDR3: CASSLDRDYEQYF
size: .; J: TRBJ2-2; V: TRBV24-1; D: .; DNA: TGTGCCACCAGTGATTTAGGGGGAGCCACCGGGGAGCTGTTTTTT; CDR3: CATSDLGGATGELFF
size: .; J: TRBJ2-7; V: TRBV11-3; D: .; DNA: TGTGCCAGCAGCTTAAGGGGACTCGCCTACGAGCAGTACTTC; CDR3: CASSLRGLAYEQYF
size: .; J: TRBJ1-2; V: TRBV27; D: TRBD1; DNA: TGTGCCAGCAGTTTACAGGGGACAGCTAACTATGGCTACACCTTC; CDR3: CASSLQGTANYGYTF
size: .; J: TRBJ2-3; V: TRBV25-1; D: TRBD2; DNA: TGTGCCAGCAGTGGAGGACTAGCGGGACCCACAGATACGCAGTATTTT; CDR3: CASSGGLAGPTDTQYF
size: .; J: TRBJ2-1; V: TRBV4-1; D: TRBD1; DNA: TGCGCCAGCAGCCACGGGACAGGGCCTGATGAGCAGTTCTTC; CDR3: CASSHGTGPDEQFF
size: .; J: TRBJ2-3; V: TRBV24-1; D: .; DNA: TGTGCCACCAGTTCGGGACTTGTCACAGATACGCAGTATTTT; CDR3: CATSSGLVTDTQYF
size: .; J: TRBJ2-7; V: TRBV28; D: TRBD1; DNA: TGTGCCAGCGGACGACAGGGGGCTTCCTACGAGCAGTACTTC; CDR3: CASGRQGASYEQYF
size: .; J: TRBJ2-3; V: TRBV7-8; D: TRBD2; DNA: TGTGCCAGCAGAGTTGGAGCGGTAGCGGGCCCGAAGGGAGATACGCAGTATTTT; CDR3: CASRVGAVAGPKGDTQYF
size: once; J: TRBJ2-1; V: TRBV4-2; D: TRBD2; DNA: TGTGCCAGCAGCCAAGAGGTGTTAGCGGGGGGCCCGAATGAGCAGTTCTTC; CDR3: CASSQEVLAGGPNEQFF
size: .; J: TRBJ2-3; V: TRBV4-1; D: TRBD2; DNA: TGCGCCAGCAGCCAAGCCTTGTTGGGAGCGGGGGACACAGATACGCAGTATTTT; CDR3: CASSQALLGAGDTDTQYF